This T cell receptor beta chain was profiled in a study of blood T cell repertoires in COVID-19. Study-wide context: Donors in the United States, Italy and Spain gave samples during acute or convalescent COVID-19. Sources were T cells, B-cell-depleted T cells, or PBMCs; the material itself was cDNA or gDNA.

The CDR3 is 15 residues long. Deletions cut 10 bases from V and 3 bases from J, with 21 bases between. CDR1 and CDR2 (germline): SGHTA, FQGNSA. Authors' analysis steps: Reference gene primer amplification gave estimated nucleated cell counts. Here immunoSEQ multiplex PCR was the method, and the copy in TCRdb shows in-frame clones only, minus some. For V, J and clone size, that table is used; D and trimming come from the DNA. The profile covers some 130,000 clones, with about 72% appearing a single time and 9.5% to 13% taken by the ten largest. Sequencing was done on a sample of peripheral blood. V and J are TRBV7-2 and TRBJ1-1; possible D gene TRBD1, 5 bases. This clonotype originated in a man aged 60 to 75 who had recovered from COVID-19. DNA of the CDR3: TGTGCCACCTGCTCCGGGGGAACCGTGGACACTGAAGCTTTCTTT. The encoded protein is CATCSGGTVDTEAFF.